The 29 T cell receptor beta chains below come from one sample, sequenced in a study of control samples from healthy donors and cancer patients. The data were produced by immunoSEQ multiplex PCR, yet TCRdb's version contains in-frame clones alone and is incomplete. The data contain around 55,000 clones, 88% of them singletons. Sequenced sample: blood. These receptors were taken from a man over 45 in good health.

The chain couples TRBV9 to TRBJ2-1; 9 bases fit TRBD2. The CDR3 has 17 residues. The germline V gene encodes CDR1 SGDLS and CDR2 YYNGEE. V was clipped by 3 bases and J by 8 bases; unmatched bases: 15. The CDR3 loop is CASSDPRGSGRWDEQFF. The CDR3 coding sequence is TGTGCCAGCAGCGACCCCCGGGGGAGCGGGAGGTGGGATGAGCAGTTCTTC.

The chain is built from TRBV6-2 or TRBV6-3 and TRBJ2-7; D remains ambiguous. The CDR3 sequence is 12 residues long. Germline lookup yields CDR1 MNHEY and CDR2 SVGEGT. The V end lost 5 bases, the J end lost 7 bases, and 12 bases lay between the germline ends. The CDR3: CASSLSFGEQYF. CDR3 sequence (DNA): TGTGCCAGCAGTCTCTCATTCGGGGAGCAGTACTTC.

The chain employs TRBV13 and TRBJ2-7; D possibly uses TRBD1 or TRBD2 (5 bases each). This CDR3 contains 13 residues. The V gene's germline CDR1 is PRHDT and CDR2 FYEKMQ (reference sequence). Trimming cost V 4 bases and J 3 bases, with 10 bases left between them. CDR3 loop: CASSSGPIYEQYF. CDR3 in DNA: TGTGCCAGCAGCTCGGGACCAATCTACGAGCAGTACTTC.

The V call is TRBV14, the J call TRBJ1-1; 7 bases are shared with TRBD1. The CDR3 consists of 13 residues. V trimming: 11 bases; J trimming: 1 base; junction bases outside the gene matches: 7. Per the germline V gene, CDR1 is SGHDN and CDR2 is FVKESK. CDR3 coding DNA: TGTGCCGGGCGAGACAGGGCGAACACTGAAGCTTTCTTT. This codes for CAGRDRANTEAFF.

The V gene is TRBV19, the J gene TRBJ1-2; TRBD1 might be the D (5 bases). This CDR3 comprises 16 residues. The V end was cut by 6 bases, the J end by 4 bases, with 21 bases between. The V gene's germline CDR1 is LNHDA and CDR2 SQIVND (reference sequence). CDR3 sequence: CASRGQAGNKGYGYTF. CDR3 sequence (DNA): TGTGCCAGTAGGGGGCAGGCCGGCAACAAAGGCTATGGCTACACCTTC.

V usage is TRBV10-3 and J usage is TRBJ2-3; 9 nucleotides align to TRBD2. CDR3 size: 16 residues. CDR1 and CDR2 (germline): ENHRY, SYGVKD. V dropped 0 bases and J dropped 3; count of bases not matched to a gene: 4. This CDR3 reads CAISESITSGTDTQYF. CDR3 bases: TGTGCCATCAGTGAGTCTATAACTAGCGGGACAGATACGCAGTATTTT.

The chain has TRBV5-1 and TRBJ1-2; maybe TRBD1 (6 bases). The germline V and J ends were trimmed by 3 bases and 8 bases, with 26 bases remaining between them. Germline V gives CDR1 SGHRS, CDR2 YFSETQ. This CDR3 has 17 amino acids. The CDR3: CASSSAEDRPTKGGYTF. The CDR3 nucleotides are TGCGCCAGCAGCTCCGCTGAGGACAGACCGACCAAGGGGGGCTACACCTTC. The full variable domain, with the rest looked up from reference TRBV5-1 and TRBJ1-2, is KAGVTQTPRYLIKTRGQQVTLSCSPISGHRSVSWYQQTPGQGLQFLFEYFSETQRNKGNFPGRFSGRQFSNSRSEMNVSTLELGDSALYLCASSSAEDRPTKGGYTFGSGTRLTVV.

This chain joins TRBV18 and TRBJ2-3; 11 bases line up with TRBD2. Germline V CDR1 and CDR2: KGHSH, LQKENI. The CDR3 totals 15 residues. Trimming at V came to 6 bases and at J to 0 bases, leaving 2 bases not matched to a gene. The CDR3 DNA reads TGTGCCAGCTCCAGACTAGCGGGGAGCACAGATACGCAGTATTTT. Protein product: CASSRLAGSTDTQYF.

This sequence joins TRBV3-1 (or the pseudogene TRBV3-2) and TRBJ2-1; 14 positions match TRBD2. The CDR3 has 17 residues. Germline V lookup: CDR1 LGHDT, CDR2 YNNKEL (reference sequence). The ends lost 5 bases at V and 0 bases at J; junction bases unmatched: 3. The CDR3 coding sequence is TGTGCCAGCAGCGGGACTAGCGGGGGCCTCTCCTACAATGAGCAGTTCTTC. It encodes CASSGTSGGLSYNEQFF.

The V gene is TRBV19, the J gene TRBJ1-1, with D possibly being TRBD1 (6 bases). This CDR3 comprises 14 residues. The germline gives CDR1 LNHDA, CDR2 SQIVND (reference sequence). The V end was cut by 3 bases, the J end by 1 base, with 9 bases between. CDR3 bases: TGTGCCAGTAGTATGGGGGGCCCGAACACTGAAGCTTTCTTT. It is translated as CASSMGGPNTEAFF.

J is TRBJ1-4 and V is TRBV19, with D maybe TRBD1 (5 bases). The CDR3 length is 16 residues. Per the germline V gene, CDR1 is LNHDA and CDR2 is SQIVND (reference sequence). Between the trimmed V and J ends, which lost 1 base and 12 bases, there was a span of 21 bases. The CDR3 region has the DNA TGTGCCAGTAGTATAGCCTTCATTTCCGTCAGGGTAGAACTGTTTTTT. Its protein is CASSIAFISVRVELFF. Drawing the rest from reference TRBV19 and TRBJ1-4, the complete variable domain is DGGITQSPKYLFRKEGQNVTLSCEQNLNHDAMYWYRQDPGQGLRLIYYSQIVNDFQKGDIAEGYSVSREKKESFPLTVTSAQKNPTAFYLCASSIAFISVRVELFFGSGTQLSVL.

The CDR3 spells CASSHLSWTPVSYEQYF. DNA for the CDR3: TGCGCCAGCAGTCACCTATCCTGGACGCCTGTCTCCTACGAGCAGTACTTC. This rearrangement joins TRBV23-1 to TRBJ2-7; D not resolved. TRBV23-1 is reported as an ORF; its role is uncertain. This CDR3 contains 17 residues. Between the trimmed V and J ends, which lost 3 bases and 0 bases, there was a span of 18 bases.

Comment on this clone: One end of the junction does not line up with germline, which may come from a read error. The chain couples TRBV28 to TRBJ1-3, with D perhaps TRBD1 (6 bases). CDR1 MDHEN and CDR2 SYDVKM come from the germline V gene. The length of the CDR3 is 16 residues. CDR3 nucleotide sequence: TGTGCCAGCAGTCCGCCGGGGACATCCCCTGGAAACACCACATATTTT. As protein: CASSPPGTSPGNTTYF. The full variable domain, in which reference TRBV28 and TRBJ1-3 provide the parts outside the CDR3, is DVKVTQSSRYLVKRTGEKVFLECVQDMDHENMFWYRQDPGLGLRLIYFSYDVKMKEKGDIPEGYSVSREKKERFSLILESASTNQTSMYLCASSPPGTSPGNTTYFGEGSWLTVV.

This clone appeared a single time. This chain links TRBV19 with TRBJ2-7; 10 bases fit TRBD1. The CDR3 consists of 14 residues. Germline V gene data show CDR1 as LNHDA and CDR2 as SQIVND (reference sequence). J lost 2 bases, V lost 4 bases, and 2 bases had no gene match. The CDR3: CASSTGQGTYEQYF. CDR3 nucleotides: TGTGCCAGTAGTACGGGACAGGGGACCTACGAGCAGTACTTC.

This clone was seen more than once but under ten times. The genes are TRBV7-2 and TRBJ2-5, with 8 bases lining up with TRBD2. CDR3 length: 16 residues. Looked up from germline, CDR1 is SGHTA and CDR2 is FQGNSA. The J segment lost 5 bases and the V segment lost 1 base, leaving 9 bases of the junction unmatched. CDR3 residues: CASSLVLTGREETQYF. DNA for the CDR3: TGTGCCAGCAGCTTAGTATTGACCGGGAGGGAGGAGACCCAGTACTTC.

V and J are TRBV6-5 and TRBJ1-5; D is unclear. Germline values: CDR1 MNHEY, CDR2 SVGAGI. The CDR3 is 14 residues long. V dropped 8 bases and J dropped 0 bases, with 11 bases sitting between them. The CDR3 spells CASFDEYSNQPQHF. The CDR3 nucleotides are TGTGCCAGCTTCGACGAGTATAGCAATCAGCCCCAGCATTTT.

This chain links TRBV6-2 or TRBV6-3 with TRBJ1-5; no reliable D call. Germline V gene lookup returns CDR1 MNHEY and CDR2 SVGEGT. The CDR3 loop spans 17 amino acids. The V end lost 2 bases, the J end lost 3 bases, and 17 bases lay between the germline ends. The CDR3 region has the DNA TGTGCCAGCAGTTACGAGGGAGAGGTCCCGGCCAATCAGCCCCAGCATTTT. Translating gives CASSYEGEVPANQPQHF.

J is TRBJ1-2 and V is TRBV27; D may be TRBD1 (6 bases). With 2 bases removed from V and 0 bases from J, the gap between germline ends came to 13 bases. The CDR3 extends over 16 amino acids. From germline, CDR1 is MNHEY and CDR2 SMNVEV (reference sequence). The CDR3 here is CASSLKGGKANYGYTF. Here the CDR3 DNA reads TGTGCCAGCAGTTTAAAGGGGGGGAAAGCTAACTATGGCTACACCTTC.

V usage is TRBV6-5 and J usage is TRBJ2-2; D is unclear. V shed 7 bases and J shed 7 bases, with 13 bases lying between them. The CDR3 is 13 amino acids. CDR1 and CDR2 (germline): MNHEY, SVGAGI. In DNA form, the CDR3 reads TGTGCCAGCACCAAGTGGGTAAACGGGGAGCTGTTTTTT. It translates to CASTKWVNGELFF.

This rearrangement joins TRBV7-2 to TRBJ2-1, with D tentatively TRBD1 or TRBD2 (5 bases each). In germline, CDR1 is SGHTA, CDR2 FQGNSA. The CDR3 is 14 amino acids. Trimming pared 6 bases from V and 7 bases from J, leaving 16 bases between. This CDR3 reads CASSSSGARNEQFF. CDR3 bases: TGTGCCAGCAGTTCCTCCGGGGCGAGGAATGAGCAGTTCTTC.

This clone was recorded once. This sequence joins TRBV2 and TRBJ2-1, with TRBD1 identical over 8 bases. CDR1 SNHLY and CDR2 FYNNEI come from the germline V gene. Trimming cost V 6 bases and J 0 bases; bases outside gene matches: 7. This CDR3 region has 16 residues. CDR3 DNA sequence: TGTGCCAGCAGCTATGACAGGGGCGGCTCCTACAATGAGCAGTTCTTC. Residues: CASSYDRGGSYNEQFF.

The chain is built from TRBV24-1 and TRBJ2-1; 11 bases fit TRBD2. With V trimmed by 4 bases and J by 4 bases, 8 bases remained unmatched. Per the germline V gene, CDR1 is KGHDR and CDR2 is SFDVKD. There are 17 residues in the CDR3. For the CDR3, the DNA is TGTGCCACCAGTGACCCTCCTAGCGGGAGGATTTACAATGAGCAGTTCTTC. This codes for CATSDPPSGRIYNEQFF.

This clone has a single count. The chain recombines TRBV28 with TRBJ2-1; D remains unclear. Looked up from germline, CDR1 is MDHEN and CDR2 is SYDVKM. Deletions cut 4 bases from V and 5 bases from J, with 12 bases between. The CDR3 totals 14 residues. The CDR3: CASSYRAINNEQFF. The DNA for the CDR3 is TGTGCCAGCAGTTATCGGGCTATTAACAATGAGCAGTTCTTC.

The chain carries TRBV4-2 and TRBJ2-5, with 8 bases lining up with TRBD2. V lost 0 bases, J lost 4 bases, and 4 bases stayed unmatched. The germline V gene encodes CDR1 LGHNA and CDR2 YNFKEQ. CDR3 length equals 15 residues. Here the CDR3 reads CASSQEASGPETQYF. The DNA of the CDR3 is TGTGCCAGCAGCCAAGAGGCTAGCGGGCCAGAGACCCAGTACTTC.

The chain recombines TRBV7-9 with TRBJ2-2; D gene unclear. This CDR3 is built from 14 residues. V was shortened by 0 bases and J by 3 bases, with 5 bases between the two germline ends. Germline CDR1 and CDR2: SEHNR and FQNEAQ (reference sequence). In DNA form, the CDR3 reads TGTGCCAGCAGCTTAGCGAGCTACACCGGGGAGCTGTTTTTT. It encodes CASSLASYTGELFF.

The chain uses TRBV5-1 and TRBJ2-7; no reliable D call. The germline V gene encodes CDR1 SGHRS and CDR2 YFSETQ. This CDR3 is built from 15 residues. V dropped 4 bases and J dropped 0 bases, with 14 bases sitting between them. This CDR3 reads CASSPDSSSSYEQYF. CDR3 nucleotide sequence: TGCGCCAGCAGCCCAGACTCCTCTAGCTCCTACGAGCAGTACTTC.

V is TRBV3-1 (or the pseudogene TRBV3-2) and J is TRBJ2-1, with D perhaps TRBD2 (5 bases). Trimming shortened V by 2 bases and J by 9 bases, and 20 bases separated the two germline ends. Germline V CDR1 and CDR2: LGHDT, YNNKEL (reference sequence). The CDR3 loop spans 16 amino acids. CDR3 sequence: CASSQISGIAGGEQFF. The CDR3 DNA sequence: TGTGCCAGCAGCCAAATCTCCGGGATCGCGGGCGGTGAGCAGTTCTTC.

The V gene is TRBV27, the J gene TRBJ2-3; D unclear. There are 14 residues in the CDR3. V lost 1 base, J lost 4 bases, and 9 bases lay in between. The germline V gene has CDR1 MNHEY and CDR2 SMNVEV (reference sequence). CDR3 nucleotide sequence: TGTGCCAGCAGTTTATTGGTAGCTCCAGATACGCAGTATTTT. Translation: CASSLLVAPDTQYF.

The chain joins TRBV7-8 to TRBJ1-1; no reliable D call. The CDR3 is 17 amino acids. V was trimmed by 3 bases and J by 1 base, leaving 18 bases between them. Germline CDR1 is SGHVS and CDR2 is FQNEAQ. CDR3 nucleotide sequence: TGTGCCAGCAGCTTTAGAACCCTAGGAATAGCGAACACTGAAGCTTTCTTT. Its protein product is CASSFRTLGIANTEAFF.